This T cell receptor beta chain was identified in a study of identical twins. Study-wide results and limits: The presence of invariant MAIT and iNKT cells could partly confound analyses of zero-insertion sequences. Insertions ran lower in abundant cord blood beta clonotypes, though not in memory repertoires.

Comments on this clonotype: Its antigen remains unknown.

Each donor (without exception) was a healthy Caucasian. One entry per CDR3 protein results from TCRdb running MiXCR on the 5' RACE reads. The top ten hold more than 0.25% of the sample, which has 1.5 million to 2 million distinct CDR3 sequences, around 29% seen once. The sequencing input was cord blood. This sequence was found in a newborn girl in good health.

The CDR3 DNA is TGTGCCGGACCGTCCCCGAGGAATGAGCAGTTCTTC. Amino acids: CAGPSPRNEQFF. This chain joins TRBV6-1 and TRBJ2-1; D gene ambiguous. With 11 bases removed from V and 7 bases from J, the gap between germline ends came to 15 bases. The CDR3 sequence is 12 residues long. Germline V gene data show CDR1 as MNHNS and CDR2 as SASEGT.